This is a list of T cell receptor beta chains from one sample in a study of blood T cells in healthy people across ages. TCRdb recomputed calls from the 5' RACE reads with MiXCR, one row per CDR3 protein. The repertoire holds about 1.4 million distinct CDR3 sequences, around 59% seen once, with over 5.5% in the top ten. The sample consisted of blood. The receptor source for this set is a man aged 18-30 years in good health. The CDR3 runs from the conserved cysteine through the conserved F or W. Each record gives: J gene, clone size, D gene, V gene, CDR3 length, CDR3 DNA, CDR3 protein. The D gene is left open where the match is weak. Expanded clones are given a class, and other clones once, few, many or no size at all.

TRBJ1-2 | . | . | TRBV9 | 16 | TGTGCCAGCAGCGTAGTGAGTGCAGGCCTTAACTATGGCTACACCTTC | CASSVVSAGLNYGYTF
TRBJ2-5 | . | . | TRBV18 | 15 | TGTGCCAGCTCACCACGGCCGAATCCACAAGAGACCCAGTACTTC | CASSPRPNPQETQYF
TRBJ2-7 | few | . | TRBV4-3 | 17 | TGCGCCAGCAGCCAAGATTATACAGGACCCCTCTCCTACGAGCAGTACTTC | CASSQDYTGPLSYEQYF
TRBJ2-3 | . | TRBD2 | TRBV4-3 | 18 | TGCGCCAGCAGCCATGGCCGTTGGACTAGCGGGGGGGCCGATACGCAGTATTTT | CASSHGRWTSGGADTQYF
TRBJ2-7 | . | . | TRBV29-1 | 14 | TGCAGCGTTGCAAGTCAGGGTGATTCCTACGAGCAGTACTTC | CSVASQGDSYEQYF
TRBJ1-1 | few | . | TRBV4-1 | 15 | TGCGCCAGCAGCCTGAATGCAGGGCCGAACACTGAAGCTTTCTTT | CASSLNAGPNTEAFF
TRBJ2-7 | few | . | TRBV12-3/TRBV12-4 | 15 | TGTGCCAGCAGTTATCTCGGGACTGGAGGCTACGAGCAGTACTTC | CASSYLGTGGYEQYF
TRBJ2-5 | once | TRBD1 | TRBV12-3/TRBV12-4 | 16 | TGTGCCAGCAGTTTCCTAGGACAGGGAAAAAAAGAGACCCAGTACTTC | CASSFLGQGKKETQYF
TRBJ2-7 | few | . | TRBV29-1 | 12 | TGCAGCGTTAGCTCTTCCTACTACGAGCAGTACTTC | CSVSSSYYEQYF
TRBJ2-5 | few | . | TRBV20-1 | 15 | TGCAGTAAGATTAATGGCGGGAATTTGCAAGAGACCCAGTACTTC | CSKINGGNLQETQYF
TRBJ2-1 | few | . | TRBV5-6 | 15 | TGTGCCAGCAGCTTGGAACACGGCCCTTACAATGAGCAGTTCTTC | CASSLEHGPYNEQFF
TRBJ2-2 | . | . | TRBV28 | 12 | TGTGCCAGCAAGTCAGGCACCGGGGAGCTGTTTTTT | CASKSGTGELFF
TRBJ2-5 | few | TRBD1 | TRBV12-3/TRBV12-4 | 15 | TGTGCCAGCAGTTCGAAGACAGGGTGGTGGGAGACCCAGTACTTC | CASSSKTGWWETQYF
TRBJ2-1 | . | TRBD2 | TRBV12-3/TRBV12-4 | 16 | TGTGCCAGCAGTTTAGCCGGGACTAGTTTTCGGGACGAGCAGTTCTTC | CASSLAGTSFRDEQFF
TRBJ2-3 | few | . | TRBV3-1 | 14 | TGTGCCAGCAGCCAGACGGAATGGGCAGATACGCAGTATTTT | CASSQTEWADTQYF
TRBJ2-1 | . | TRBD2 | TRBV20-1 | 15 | TGCAGTGCTCGGGACCTCCGGGGGGTAGACAATGAGCAGTTCTTC | CSARDLRGVDNEQFF
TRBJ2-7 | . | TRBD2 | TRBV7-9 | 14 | TGTGCCAGCAGCTTACTAGCGGGAGTCGGAAGCGGGTACTTC | CASSLLAGVGSGYF
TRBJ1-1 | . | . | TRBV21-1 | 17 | TGTGCCAGCAGCCCGTCCCCTACCCCGGTGGAAGACACTGAAGCTTTCTTT | CASSPSPTPVEDTEAFF
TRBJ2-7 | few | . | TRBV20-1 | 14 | TGCAGTGCTAGATCCAGGTGGGGGTCCTACGAGCAGTACTTC | CSARSRWGSYEQYF
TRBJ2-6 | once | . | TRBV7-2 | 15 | TGTGCCAGCAGCTTAGGCGTGGTGGGGGCCAACGTCCTGACTTTC | CASSLGVVGANVLTF
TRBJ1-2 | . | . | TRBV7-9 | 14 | TGTGCCAGCAGCTGGGACCGCCTATGGGATGGCTACACCTTC | CASSWDRLWDGYTF
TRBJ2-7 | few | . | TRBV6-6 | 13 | TGTGCCAGCAATATTCCCGGACTTTCCGAGCAGTACTTC | CASNIPGLSEQYF
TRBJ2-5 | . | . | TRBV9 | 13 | TGTGCCAGCAGCGTAGCCAGCGGTGAGACCCAGTACTTC | CASSVASGETQYF
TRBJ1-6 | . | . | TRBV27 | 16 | TGTGCCAGCAGTTCTAGGGGTTCCGGATATAATTCACCCCTCCACTTT | CASSSRGSGYNSPLHF
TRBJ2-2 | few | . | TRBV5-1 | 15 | TGCGCCAGCAGATTGACGACAGCTAACACCGGGGAGCTGTTTTTT | CASRLTTANTGELFF
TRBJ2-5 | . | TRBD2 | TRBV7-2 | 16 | TGTGCCAGCAGCTTAGTAACTAGCGGGAGGGGGGGGACCCAGTACTTC | CASSLVTSGRGGTQYF
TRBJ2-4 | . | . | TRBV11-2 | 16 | TGTGCCAGCGAAGGGAGGCGTGAGGCAGCCAAAAACATTCAGTACTTC | CASEGRREAAKNIQYF
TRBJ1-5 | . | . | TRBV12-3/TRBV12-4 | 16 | TGTGCCAGCAGTTTAACAGTTATAGATAGCAATCAGCCCCAGCATTTT | CASSLTVIDSNQPQHF
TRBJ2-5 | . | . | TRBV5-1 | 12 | TGCGCCAGCCGGGACATGGACTACGGGCAGTACTTC | CASRDMDYGQYF
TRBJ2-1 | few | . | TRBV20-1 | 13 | TGCAGTGCGAGACTAGAGATGCGGCCTGAGCAGTTCTTC | CSARLEMRPEQFF
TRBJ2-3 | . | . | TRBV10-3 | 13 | TGTGCCATCAGTGAGGGGCTAGCTGGGACGCAGTATTTT | CAISEGLAGTQYF
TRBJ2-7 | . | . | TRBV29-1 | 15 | TGCAGCGTTGAAAGGTTTGGGAAAGGGTCCTACGAGCAGTACTTC | CSVERFGKGSYEQYF
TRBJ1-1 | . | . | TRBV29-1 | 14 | TGCAGCGTTGAAGAAATGGGCCAGGGCACTGAAGCTTTCTTT | CSVEEMGQGTEAFF
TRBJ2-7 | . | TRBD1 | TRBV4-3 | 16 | TGCGCCAGCAGCCAAGAGGACAGGGCGCAATACTACGAGCAGTACTTC | CASSQEDRAQYYEQYF
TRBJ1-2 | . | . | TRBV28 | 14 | TGTGCCGCCGCACCACAGGGTACTTTTTATGGCTACACCTTC | CAAAPQGTFYGYTF
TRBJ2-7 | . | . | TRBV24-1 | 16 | TGTGCCACCAGTGCCCCGGGACAAAGCTCCTACAATGAGCAGTACTTC | CATSAPGQSSYNEQYF
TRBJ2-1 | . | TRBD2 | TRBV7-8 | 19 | TGTGCCAGCAGCTTCTTCGCTAGCGGGGCCCAGGGCGCCTACAATGAGCAGTTCTTC | CASSFFASGAQGAYNEQFF
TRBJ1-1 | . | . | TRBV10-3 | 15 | TGTGCCATCAGTGAGTCGACTGGGGGGAACACTGAAGCTTTCTTT | CAISESTGGNTEAFF
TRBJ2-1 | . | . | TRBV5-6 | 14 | TGTGCCAGCAGCTTGGTTCATATCTACAATGAGCAGTTCTTC | CASSLVHIYNEQFF
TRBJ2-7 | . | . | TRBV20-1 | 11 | TGCAGTGCGATAACAGGGTACGAGCAGTACTTC | CSAITGYEQYF
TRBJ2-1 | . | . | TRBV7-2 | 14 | TGTGCCAGCAGCTTAGAATTGATTCGGGATGAGCAGTTCTTC | CASSLELIRDEQFF
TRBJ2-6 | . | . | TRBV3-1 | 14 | TGTGCCAGCAGCCAAAGGGCTGGGGCCAACGTCCTGACTTTC | CASSQRAGANVLTF
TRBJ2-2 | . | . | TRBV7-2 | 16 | TGTGCCAGCAGCGTCGCGGGACAGTTTAACACCGGGGAGCTGTTTTTT | CASSVAGQFNTGELFF
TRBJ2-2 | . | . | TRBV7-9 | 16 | TGTGCCAGCAGCCCCGACCGGGACACAAGCACCGGGGAGCTGTTTTTT | CASSPDRDTSTGELFF
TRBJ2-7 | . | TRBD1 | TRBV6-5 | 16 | TGTGCCAGCAGTTGGGGGCCTGGACAGGGGGGCCGCGAGCAGTACTTC | CASSWGPGQGGREQYF
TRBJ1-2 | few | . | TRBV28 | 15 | TGTGCCAGCAGTTTCGCCACCTCAGGGATTTATGGCTACACCTTC | CASSFATSGIYGYTF
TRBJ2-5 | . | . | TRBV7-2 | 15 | TGTGCCAGCAGCTTAGCTGAGGGTAGCTGGGCGGTCCAGTACTTC | CASSLAEGSWAVQYF
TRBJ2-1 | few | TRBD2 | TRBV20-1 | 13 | TGCAGTCTTGCTAGCGGGAGGATACGGGAGCAGTTCTTC | CSLASGRIREQFF
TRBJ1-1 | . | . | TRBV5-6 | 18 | TGTGCCAGCAGCTTGTATGGGACTTCTGGAATCCGGAGCACTGAAGCTTTCTTT | CASSLYGTSGIRSTEAFF
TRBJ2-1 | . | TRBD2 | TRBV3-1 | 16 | TGTGCCAGCAGCCCCCAACTAGCGGAGTCCTACAATGAGCAGTTCTTC | CASSPQLAESYNEQFF
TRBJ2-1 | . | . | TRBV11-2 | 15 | TGTGCCAGCCCGAAGGCGCCTGGAGACTACAATGAGCAGTTCTTC | CASPKAPGDYNEQFF